Sequencing of this TCR beta chain was carried out in a study of blood T cell repertoires in COVID-19. Study-wide context: There were acute and convalescent COVID-19 samples, and they came from the United States, Italy and Spain. Sources were T cells, B-cell-depleted T cells, or PBMCs; the material itself was cDNA or gDNA.

This CDR3 has 14 amino acids. V lost 4 bases and J lost 4, with 12 bases in between. Patients at the Seattle site were enrolled during active infection and followed longitudinally. Here immunoSEQ multiplex PCR was the method, and the copy in TCRdb shows in-frame clones only, minus some. This sample has roughly 160,000 clones, with around nine tenths found just once. The source material was peripheral blood. This receptor was taken from a woman in her 70s with COVID-19, enrolled during active disease. The chain combines TRBV5-7 with TRBJ1-3; perhaps TRBD1 as D (5 bases). TRBV5-7 is identified as an open reading frame with a role that is uncertain. As DNA, the CDR3 is TGTGCCAGCAGCCCCCCGGGGGGAGGAAACACCATATATTTT. Translating gives CASSPPGGGNTIYF.